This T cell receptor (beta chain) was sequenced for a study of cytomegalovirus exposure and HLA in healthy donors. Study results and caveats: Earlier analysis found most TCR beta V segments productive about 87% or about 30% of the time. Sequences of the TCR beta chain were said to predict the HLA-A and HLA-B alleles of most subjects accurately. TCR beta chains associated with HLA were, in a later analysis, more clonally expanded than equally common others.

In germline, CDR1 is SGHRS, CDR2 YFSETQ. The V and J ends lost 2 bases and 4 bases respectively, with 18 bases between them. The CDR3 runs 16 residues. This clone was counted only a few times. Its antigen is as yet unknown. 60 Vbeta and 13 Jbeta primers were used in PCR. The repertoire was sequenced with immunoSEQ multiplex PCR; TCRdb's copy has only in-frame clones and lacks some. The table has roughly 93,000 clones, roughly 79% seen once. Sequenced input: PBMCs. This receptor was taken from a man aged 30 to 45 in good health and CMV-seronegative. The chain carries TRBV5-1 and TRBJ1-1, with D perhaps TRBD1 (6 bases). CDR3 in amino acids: CASSFGPTDRLTEAFF. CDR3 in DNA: TGCGCCAGCAGCTTTGGACCTACGGACAGACTCACTGAAGCTTTCTTT. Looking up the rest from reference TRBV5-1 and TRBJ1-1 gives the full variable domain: KAGVTQTPRYLIKTRGQQVTLSCSPISGHRSVSWYQQTPGQGLQFLFEYFSETQRNKGNFPGRFSGRQFSNSRSEMNVSTLELGDSALYLCASSFGPTDRLTEAFFGQGTRLTVV.